The T cell receptor beta chain described here comes from a study of early T cells in non-severe SARS-CoV-2 infection. On the study more broadly: The authors sequenced bulk RNA from unsorted whole blood, leaving chains unpaired.

With regard to this clonotype: Antigen unknown.

Study-wide points: VDJdb matching skewed toward anti-spike CD8 responses, missing private and CD4 specificities.

Attachment of unique molecular identifiers was made to individual cDNA molecules. One entry per CDR3 protein, called by TCRdb with MiXCR from the 5' RACE reads. The top ten clones hold 3.5% to 4% of a sample with about 67,000 distinct CDR3 sequences, roughly 11% of them seen once. The CDR3 has 16 residues. Germline loops: CDR1 SGHTA, CDR2 FQGTGA. V lost 5 bases to trimming and J lost 1 base; unmatched junction nucleotides: 6. Sequences were obtained from whole blood. The receptor was isolated from an adult who was a healthcare worker with PCR-confirmed SARS-CoV-2 infection or an uninfected control (not recorded which). This rearrangement joins TRBV7-3 to TRBJ2-2, with 8 bases that match TRBD1. The CDR3 coding sequence is TGTGCCAGCAGCGCAGGGGGCCGGAAGAACACCGGGGAGCTGTTTTTT. The encoded protein is CASSAGGRKNTGELFF.